The 20 T cell receptor beta chains given below trace back to one sample, sequenced in a study of blood T cell repertoires in COVID-19. Repertoires were generated with immunoSEQ multiplex PCR, while TCRdb's copy carries only in-frame clones and drops some. The sample holds approximately 75,000 clones, 75% to 95% seen once. What was sequenced was peripheral blood. The origin of the receptors is a human donor in a cohort sampled during active COVID-19.

The genes are TRBV14 and TRBJ2-3, with D maybe TRBD1 (7 bases). Trimming cost V 3 bases and J 3 bases, with 16 bases left between them. The germline gives CDR1 SGHDN, CDR2 FVKESK. The CDR3 covers 16 residues. The CDR3 region is CASSHSDRAGTDTQYF. In nucleotides, the CDR3 is TGTGCCAGCAGCCATAGTGACAGGGCGGGGACAGATACGCAGTATTTT.

This clone came up once. The chain joins TRBV6-4 to TRBJ2-3; 7 nucleotides align to TRBD2. Germline trimming cut 6 bases from V and 0 bases from J; bases unmatched to any gene: 3. CDR1 is MRHNA, CDR2 SNTAGT, per germline. This CDR3 is 14 amino acids long. CDR3 residues: CASSGGKSTDTQYF. The CDR3 DNA is TGTGCCAGCAGCGGGGGGAAAAGCACAGATACGCAGTATTTT.

This chain links TRBV25-1 with TRBJ2-3, with 9 bases lining up with TRBD1. V lost 3 bases to trimming and J lost 6 bases; unmatched junction nucleotides: 10. Germline CDR1 is MGHDK and CDR2 is SYGVNS. The CDR3 runs to 16 residues. CDR3 bases: TGTGCCAGCAGTGACCCGGGACAGGGTTCTGTTGATACGCAGTATTTT. Its translation: CASSDPGQGSVDTQYF.

The rearrangement links TRBV5-8 to TRBJ2-5; TRBD1 matches at 10 bases. The CDR3 consists of 16 residues. V dropped 3 bases and J dropped 1; count of bases not matched to a gene: 6. Germline CDR1 and CDR2: SGHTS and YDEGEE. The CDR3 spells CASSSGQGLFQETQYF. CDR3 bases: TGTGCCAGCAGCTCGGGACAGGGGCTCTTCCAAGAGACCCAGTACTTC. The whole variable domain, remainder taken from reference TRBV5-8 and TRBJ2-5, is EAGVTQSPTHLIKTRGQQATLRCSPISGHTSVYWYQQALGLGLQFLLWYDEGEERNRGNFPPRFSGRQFPNYSSELNVNALELEDSALYLCASSSGQGLFQETQYFGPGTRLLVL.

The CDR3 sequence: CSVESGGGYEQFF. As DNA, the CDR3 is TGCAGCGTTGAAAGCGGGGGAGGCTATGAGCAGTTCTTC. The chain couples TRBV29-1 to TRBJ2-1; the match to TRBD2 covers 8 bases. This CDR3 region has 13 residues. Germline loops: CDR1 SQVTM, CDR2 ANQGSEA. After removal of 2 bases from V and 8 bases from J, the junction contained 5 bases not matched to a gene.

This chain links TRBV13 with TRBJ1-3; no clear D. This CDR3 spans 11 amino acids. V lost 6 bases, J lost 4 bases, and 4 bases lay in between. Germline CDR1 PRHDT, CDR2 FYEKMQ (reference sequence). This CDR3 reads CASSKGNTIYF. The CDR3 coding sequence is TGTGCCAGCAGTAAAGGAAACACCATATATTTT. The full variable domain, in which reference TRBV13 and TRBJ1-3 provide the parts outside the CDR3, is AAGVIQSPRHLIKEKRETATLKCYPIPRHDTVYWYQQGPGQDPQFLISFYEKMQSDKGSIPDRFSAQQFSDYHSELNMSSLELGDSALYFCASSKGNTIYFGEGSWLTVV.

The chain uses TRBV19 and TRBJ1-5; D call uncertain. This CDR3 is built from 15 residues. Germline values: CDR1 LNHDA, CDR2 SQIVND (reference sequence). Trimming pared 6 bases from V and 3 bases from J, leaving 15 bases between. The CDR3 nucleotides read TGTGCCAGTAGAGGCCCCCCCGGGAACAATCAGCCCCAGCATTTT. Its protein is CASRGPPGNNQPQHF.

The chain joins TRBV3-1 (or the pseudogene TRBV3-2) to TRBJ1-3; tentatively, D is TRBD1 (6 bases). The CDR3 runs 16 residues. Germline loops: CDR1 LGHDT, CDR2 YNNKEL (reference sequence). Deletions cut 1 base from V and 0 bases from J, with 10 bases between. The CDR3 spells CASSQVPDSSGNTIYF. The CDR3, as DNA: TGTGCCAGCAGCCAAGTGCCGGACAGCTCTGGAAACACCATATATTTT.

The V call is TRBV27, the J call TRBJ1-5; D is undetermined. Germline assignment: CDR1 MNHEY and CDR2 SMNVEV (reference sequence). The CDR3 runs 13 residues. The germline V and J ends were trimmed by 3 bases and 7 bases, with 10 bases remaining between them. The CDR3 DNA is TGTGCCAGCAGTTTGGCACGAGGACAGCCCCAGCATTTT. Protein sequence: CASSLARGQPQHF.

This clone occurred a few times. V usage is TRBV11-2 and J usage is TRBJ1-2; D is perhaps TRBD1 (5 bases). Germline lookup yields CDR1 SGHAT and CDR2 FQNNGV. The CDR3 totals 12 residues. V was pared by 5 bases and J by 10 bases, with 14 bases between. CDR3 residues: CASSPREGPYTF. The CDR3 region has the DNA TGTGCCAGCAGCCCTAGGGAGGGGCCCTACACCTTC. The full variable domain, rest sourced from reference TRBV11-2 and TRBJ1-2, is EAGVAQSPRYKIIEKRQSVAFWCNPISGHATLYWYQQILGQGPKLLIQFQNNGVVDDSQLPKDRFSAERLKGVDSTLKIQPAKLEDSAVYLCASSPREGPYTFGSGTRLTVV.

This clone appeared a few times. The genes are TRBV19 and TRBJ2-2, with D possibly matching TRBD1 (5 bases). Germline V CDR1 and CDR2: LNHDA, SQIVND (reference sequence). V shed 6 bases and J shed 7 bases, with 12 bases lying between them. The CDR3 extends over 13 amino acids. The CDR3, as DNA: TGTGCCAGTAGCCCCTCGCAGGGCGGGGAGCTGTTTTTT. Translated, it gives CASSPSQGGELFF.

This chain joins TRBV3-1 (or the pseudogene TRBV3-2) and TRBJ2-2; D ambiguous. Looked up from germline, CDR1 is LGHDT and CDR2 is YNNKEL (reference sequence). Trimming shortened V by 1 base and J by 0 bases, and 3 bases separated the two germline ends. The CDR3 is 14 amino acids. CDR3 nucleotide sequence: TGTGCCAGCAGCCAAGTCACGAACACCGGGGAGCTGTTTTTT. The encoded protein is CASSQVTNTGELFF.

This chain connects TRBV7-2 to TRBJ2-1, with TRBD2 as a possible D gene (7 bases). The CDR3 contains 15 residues. Germline lookup yields CDR1 SGHTA and CDR2 FQGNSA. Deletions cut 0 bases from V and 3 bases from J, with 9 bases between. This CDR3 is CASSLAGGLYNEQFF. CDR3 bases: TGTGCCAGCAGCTTAGCGGGGGGGCTCTACAATGAGCAGTTCTTC.

The chain joins TRBV9 to TRBJ2-1; 9 positions agree with TRBD2. CDR3 length equals 21 residues. CDR1 is SGDLS and CDR2 is YYNGEE in the germline V gene. The trim removed 4 bases at V and 0 bases at J, leaving 20 bases unmatched. CDR3 in amino acids: CASSYPHREASGGNSYNEQFF. The CDR3 DNA follows: TGTGCCAGCAGCTACCCCCACCGGGAGGCCAGCGGGGGGAACTCCTACAATGAGCAGTTCTTC. Together with reference TRBV9 and TRBJ2-1, the CDR3 gives the full variable domain: DSGVTQTPKHLITATGQRVTLRCSPRSGDLSVYWYQQSLDQGLQFLIQYYNGEERAKGNILERFSAQQFPDLHSELNLSSLELGDSALYFCASSYPHREASGGNSYNEQFFGPGTRLTVL.

The V and J genes are TRBV7-2 and TRBJ1-1; D gene unclear. The CDR3 extends over 15 amino acids. Germline V gene sequence: CDR1 SGHTA, CDR2 FQGNSA. Between the trimmed V and J ends, which lost 1 base and 3 bases, there was a span of 12 bases. The CDR3 here is CASSLELHGDTEAFF. The CDR3 DNA reads as TGTGCCAGCAGCTTAGAACTCCACGGGGACACTGAAGCTTTCTTT.

This chain joins TRBV6-5 and TRBJ1-2; 11 positions match TRBD1. The CDR3 runs 16 residues. With V trimmed by 2 bases and J by 7 bases, 9 bases remained unmatched. Germline values: CDR1 MNHEY, CDR2 SVGAGI. CDR3 sequence: CASSYAGQGAQGGYTF. The CDR3 DNA sequence: TGTGCCAGCAGTTACGCCGGACAGGGGGCGCAAGGTGGCTACACCTTC.

This clone has a single count. The V gene is TRBV12-3 or TRBV12-4, the J gene TRBJ2-2; maybe TRBD2 (5 bases). This CDR3 is 13 amino acids long. Trimming pared 3 bases from V and 6 bases from J, leaving 8 bases between. CDR3 sequence: CASSFRRAGELFF. The CDR3 coding sequence is TGTGCCAGCAGTTTCAGGCGGGCCGGGGAGCTGTTTTTT.

The chain recombines TRBV5-1 with TRBJ2-1; 8 nucleotides align to TRBD2. CDR3 size: 12 residues. CDR1 and CDR2 (germline): SGHRS, YFSETQ. The junction had 7 bases not matched to a gene; V was cut back by 4 bases and J by 13 bases. Here the CDR3 DNA reads TGCGCCAGCAGCGAAACGAGCGGGGGACAGTTCTTC. Translation gives CASSETSGGQFF. The full variable domain, its missing parts supplied by reference TRBV5-1 and TRBJ2-1, is KAGVTQTPRYLIKTRGQQVTLSCSPISGHRSVSWYQQTPGQGLQFLFEYFSETQRNKGNFPGRFSGRQFSNSRSEMNVSTLELGDSALYLCASSETSGGQFFGPGTRLTVL.

The chain carries TRBV5-1 and TRBJ2-2; 10 bases are shared with TRBD2. With V trimmed by 0 bases and J by 4 bases, 3 bases remained unmatched. The germline CDR1 and CDR2 sequences are SGHRS and YFSETQ. This CDR3 is built from 16 residues. The CDR3, as DNA: TGCGCCAGCAGCTTGGTGTTAGCGGGGGGCACCGGGGAGCTGTTTTTT. Translated, it gives CASSLVLAGGTGELFF.

The rearrangement uses TRBV19 and TRBJ2-7; TRBD2 might be the D (6 bases). The CDR3 runs to 14 residues. Per germline, CDR1 LNHDA and CDR2 SQIVND (reference sequence). V dropped 6 bases and J dropped 5 bases, with 17 bases sitting between them. CDR3 loop: CASREGRPSHEQYF. DNA of the CDR3: TGTGCCAGTAGGGAGGGACGGCCTAGCCACGAGCAGTACTTC.